The T cell receptor beta chain described here comes from a study of cytomegalovirus exposure and HLA in healthy donors. Looking at the study overall: As an earlier analysis found, about 200 million T cells yielded some 120 million unique TCR beta sequences.

Study observations and caveats: The classifier was said to identify cytomegalovirus status with high specificity and sensitivity.

The CDR3 runs to 14 residues. CDR1 and CDR2 (germline): MNHNS, SASEGT. V gave up 8 bases and J gave up 4 bases, with 17 bases separating them. This clone was detected a few times. Its antigen is currently unknown. The PCR used 60 Vbeta and 13 Jbeta primers. Clones were sequenced by immunoSEQ multiplex PCR, and TCRdb holds only the in-frame ones, with some missing. Of about 130,000 clones listed, around 79% are singletons. The chain couples TRBV6-1 to TRBJ1-2, with a tentative D call TRBD1 (5 bases). The specimen sequenced was PBMCs. This TCR was recovered from a woman aged 40 to 50 in good health and CMV-seropositive. The CDR3 spells CASSEGWGSYGYTF. The CDR3 bases are TGTGCCAGCTCGGAGGGGTGGGGGTCCTATGGCTACACCTTC.